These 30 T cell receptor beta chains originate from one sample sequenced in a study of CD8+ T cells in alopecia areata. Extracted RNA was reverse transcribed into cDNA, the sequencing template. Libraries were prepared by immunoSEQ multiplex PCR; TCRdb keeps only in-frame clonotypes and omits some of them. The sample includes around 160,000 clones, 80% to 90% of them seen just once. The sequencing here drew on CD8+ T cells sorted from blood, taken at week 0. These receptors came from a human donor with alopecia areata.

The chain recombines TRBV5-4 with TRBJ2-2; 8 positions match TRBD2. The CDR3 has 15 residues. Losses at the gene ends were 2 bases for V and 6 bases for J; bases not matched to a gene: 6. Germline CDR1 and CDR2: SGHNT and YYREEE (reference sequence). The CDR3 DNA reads TGTGCCAGCAGCTTCGGCGGGGGGCCCCCCGGGGAGCTGTTTTTT. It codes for CASSFGGGPPGELFF. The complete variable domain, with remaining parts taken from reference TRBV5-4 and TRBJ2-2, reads ETGVTQSPTHLIKTRGQQVTLRCSSQSGHNTVSWYQQALGQGPQFIFQYYREEENGRGNFPPRFSGLQFPNYSSELNVNALELDDSALYLCASSFGGGPPGELFFGEGSRLTVL.

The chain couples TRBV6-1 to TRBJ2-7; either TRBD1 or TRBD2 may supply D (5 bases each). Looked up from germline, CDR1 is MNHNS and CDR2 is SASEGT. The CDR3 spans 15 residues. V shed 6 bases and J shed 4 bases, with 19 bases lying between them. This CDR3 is CASRPFPGTPYEQYF. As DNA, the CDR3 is TGTGCCAGCAGACCTTTCCCCGGGACGCCTTACGAGCAGTACTTC.

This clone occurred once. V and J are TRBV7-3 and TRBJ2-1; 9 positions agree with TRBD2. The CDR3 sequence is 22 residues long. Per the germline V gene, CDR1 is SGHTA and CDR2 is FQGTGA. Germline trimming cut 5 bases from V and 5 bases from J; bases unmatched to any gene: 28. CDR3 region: CASSANAGWAGGSARPNNEQFF. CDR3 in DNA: TGTGCCAGCAGCGCCAACGCCGGATGGGCGGGAGGGTCTGCTCGTCCAAACAATGAGCAGTTCTTC.

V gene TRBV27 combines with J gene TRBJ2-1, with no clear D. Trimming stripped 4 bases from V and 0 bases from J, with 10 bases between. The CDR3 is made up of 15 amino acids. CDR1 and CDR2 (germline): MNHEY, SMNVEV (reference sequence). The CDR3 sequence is CASSWAPSSYNEQFF. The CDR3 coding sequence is TGTGCCAGCAGTTGGGCGCCAAGCTCCTACAATGAGCAGTTCTTC.

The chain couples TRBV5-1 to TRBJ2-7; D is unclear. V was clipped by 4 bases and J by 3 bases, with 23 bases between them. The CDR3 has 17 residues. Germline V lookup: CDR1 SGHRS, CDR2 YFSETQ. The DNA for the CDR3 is TGCGCCAGCAGCCTATCCCCCCGGACCGAGTTAGACTACGAGCAGTACTTC. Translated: CASSLSPRTELDYEQYF.

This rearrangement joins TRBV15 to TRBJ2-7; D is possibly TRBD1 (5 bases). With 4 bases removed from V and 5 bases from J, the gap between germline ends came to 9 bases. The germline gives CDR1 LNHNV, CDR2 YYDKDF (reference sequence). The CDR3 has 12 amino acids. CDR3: CATSNRQNEQYF. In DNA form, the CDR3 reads TGTGCCACCAGCAACCGACAGAACGAGCAGTACTTC.

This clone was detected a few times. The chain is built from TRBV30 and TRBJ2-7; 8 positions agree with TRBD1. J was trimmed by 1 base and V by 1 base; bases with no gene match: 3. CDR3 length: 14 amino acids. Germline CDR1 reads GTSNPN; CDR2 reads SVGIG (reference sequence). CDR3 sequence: CAWSAGTGSYEQYF. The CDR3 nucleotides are TGTGCCTGGAGTGCCGGGACAGGATCCTACGAGCAGTACTTC.

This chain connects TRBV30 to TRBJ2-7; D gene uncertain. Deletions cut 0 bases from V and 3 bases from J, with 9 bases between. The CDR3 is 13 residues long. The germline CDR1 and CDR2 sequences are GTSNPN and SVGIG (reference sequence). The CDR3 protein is CAWSVQNGYEQYF. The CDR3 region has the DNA TGTGCCTGGAGTGTACAGAACGGCTACGAGCAGTACTTC. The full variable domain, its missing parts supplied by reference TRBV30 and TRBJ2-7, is SQTIHQWPATLVQPVGSPLSLECTVEGTSNPNLYWYRQAAGRGLQLLFYSVGIGQISSEVPQNLSASRPQDRQFILSSKKLLLSDSGFYLCAWSVQNGYEQYFGPGTRLTVT.

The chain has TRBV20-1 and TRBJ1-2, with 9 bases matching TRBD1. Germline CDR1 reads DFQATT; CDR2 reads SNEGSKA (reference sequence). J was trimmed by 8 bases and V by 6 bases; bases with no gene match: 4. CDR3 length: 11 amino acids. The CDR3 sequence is CSAQGAEGYTF. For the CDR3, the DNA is TGCAGTGCACAGGGGGCCGAGGGCTACACCTTC.

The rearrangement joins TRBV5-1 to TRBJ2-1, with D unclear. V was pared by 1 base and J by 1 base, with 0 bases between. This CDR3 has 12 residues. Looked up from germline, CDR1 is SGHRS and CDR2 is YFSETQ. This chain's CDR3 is CASSLSYNEQFF. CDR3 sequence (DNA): TGCGCCAGCAGCTTGTCCTACAATGAGCAGTTCTTC.

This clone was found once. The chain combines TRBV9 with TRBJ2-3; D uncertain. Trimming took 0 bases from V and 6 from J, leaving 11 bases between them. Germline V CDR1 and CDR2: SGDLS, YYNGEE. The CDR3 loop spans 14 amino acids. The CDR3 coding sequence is TGTGCCAGCAGCGTAGATTCTCCGGGCGATACGCAGTATTTT. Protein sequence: CASSVDSPGDTQYF.

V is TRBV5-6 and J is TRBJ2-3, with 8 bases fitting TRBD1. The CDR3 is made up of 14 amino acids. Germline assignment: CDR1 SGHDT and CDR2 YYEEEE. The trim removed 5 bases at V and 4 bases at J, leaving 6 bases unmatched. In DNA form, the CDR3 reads TGTGCCAGCAGAGACAGGGGTTTGGCAGATACGCAGTATTTT. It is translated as CASRDRGLADTQYF.

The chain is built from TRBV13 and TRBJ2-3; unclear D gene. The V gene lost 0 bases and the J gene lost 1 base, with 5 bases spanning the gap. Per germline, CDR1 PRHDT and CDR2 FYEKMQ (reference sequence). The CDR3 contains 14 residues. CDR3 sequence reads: CASSLGPGTDTQYF. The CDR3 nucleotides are TGTGCCAGCAGCTTAGGGCCGGGCACAGATACGCAGTATTTT.

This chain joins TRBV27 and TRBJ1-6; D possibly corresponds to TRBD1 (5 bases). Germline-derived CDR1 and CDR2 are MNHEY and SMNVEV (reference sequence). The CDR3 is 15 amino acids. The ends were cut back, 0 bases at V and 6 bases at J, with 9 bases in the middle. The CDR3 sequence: CASSLSGDRNSPLHF. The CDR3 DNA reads TGTGCCAGCAGTTTATCAGGGGACCGTAATTCACCCCTCCACTTT.

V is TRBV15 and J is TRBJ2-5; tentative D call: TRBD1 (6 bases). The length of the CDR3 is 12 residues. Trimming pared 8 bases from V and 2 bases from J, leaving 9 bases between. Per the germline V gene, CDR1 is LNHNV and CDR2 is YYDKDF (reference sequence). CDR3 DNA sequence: TGTGCCACCGGGACAAATCAAGAGACCCAGTACTTC. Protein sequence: CATGTNQETQYF.

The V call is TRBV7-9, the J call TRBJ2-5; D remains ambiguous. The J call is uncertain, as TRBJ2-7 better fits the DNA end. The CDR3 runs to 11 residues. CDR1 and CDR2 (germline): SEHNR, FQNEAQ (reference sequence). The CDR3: CASSLSYEQYF. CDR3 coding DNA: TGTGCCAGCAGCCTCTCCTACGAGCAGTACTTC.

CDR3 sequence: CASSIRQYGTDTQYF. The CDR3, as DNA: TGTGCCAGCAGCATAAGACAGTACGGCACAGATACGCAGTATTTT. The chain has TRBV7-8 and TRBJ2-3; possibly TRBD1 for D (5 bases). With 5 bases removed from V and 1 base from J, the gap between germline ends came to 13 bases. This CDR3 comprises 15 residues. Germline V gene lookup returns CDR1 SGHVS and CDR2 FQNEAQ.

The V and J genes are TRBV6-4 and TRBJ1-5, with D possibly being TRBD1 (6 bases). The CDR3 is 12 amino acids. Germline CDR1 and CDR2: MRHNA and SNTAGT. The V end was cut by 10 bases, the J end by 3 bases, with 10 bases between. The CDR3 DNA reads TGTGCCAAGGACAGTTACAATCAGCCCCAGCATTTT. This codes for CAKDSYNQPQHF.

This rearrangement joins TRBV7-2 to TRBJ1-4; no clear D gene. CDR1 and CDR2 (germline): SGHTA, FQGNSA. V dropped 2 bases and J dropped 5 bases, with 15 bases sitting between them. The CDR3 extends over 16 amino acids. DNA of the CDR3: TGTGCCAGCAGCTTAAAAGGCCGGAGGAGCAATGAAAAACTGTTTTTT. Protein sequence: CASSLKGRRSNEKLFF.

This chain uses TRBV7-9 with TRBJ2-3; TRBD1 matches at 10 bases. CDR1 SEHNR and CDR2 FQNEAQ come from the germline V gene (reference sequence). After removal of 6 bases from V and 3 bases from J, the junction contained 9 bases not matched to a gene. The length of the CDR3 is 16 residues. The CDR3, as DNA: TGTGCCAGCAGGCAGGACCGGGACAGGGGAACAGATACGCAGTATTTT. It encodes CASRQDRDRGTDTQYF. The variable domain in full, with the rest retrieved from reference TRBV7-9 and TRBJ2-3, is DTGVSQNPRHKITKRGQNVTFRCDPISEHNRLYWYRQTLGQGPEFLTYFQNEAQLEKSRLLSDRFSAERPKGSFSTLEIQRTEQGDSAMYLCASRQDRDRGTDTQYFGPGTRLTVL.

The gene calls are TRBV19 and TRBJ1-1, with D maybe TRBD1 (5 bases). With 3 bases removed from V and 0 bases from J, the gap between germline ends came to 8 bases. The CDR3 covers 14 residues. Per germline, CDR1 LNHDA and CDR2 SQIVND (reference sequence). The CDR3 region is CASSMGQLNTEAFF. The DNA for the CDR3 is TGTGCCAGTAGTATGGGGCAATTGAACACTGAAGCTTTCTTT. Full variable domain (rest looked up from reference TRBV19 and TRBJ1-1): DGGITQSPKYLFRKEGQNVTLSCEQNLNHDAMYWYRQDPGQGLRLIYYSQIVNDFQKGDIAEGYSVSREKKESFPLTVTSAQKNPTAFYLCASSMGQLNTEAFFGQGTRLTVV.

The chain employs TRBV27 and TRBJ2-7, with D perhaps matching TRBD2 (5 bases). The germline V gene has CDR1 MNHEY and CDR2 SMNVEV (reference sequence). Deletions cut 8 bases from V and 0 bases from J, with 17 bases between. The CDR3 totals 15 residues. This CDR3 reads CASSTDYQISYEQYF. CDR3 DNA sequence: TGTGCCAGCTCGACCGACTACCAAATCTCCTACGAGCAGTACTTC.

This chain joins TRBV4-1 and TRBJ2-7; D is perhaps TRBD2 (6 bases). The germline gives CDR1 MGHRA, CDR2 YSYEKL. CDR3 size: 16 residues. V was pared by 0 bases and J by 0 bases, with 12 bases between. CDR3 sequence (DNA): TGCGCCAGCAGCCAAGAGGGGGGAGCTAACTCCTACGAGCAGTACTTC. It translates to CASSQEGGANSYEQYF.

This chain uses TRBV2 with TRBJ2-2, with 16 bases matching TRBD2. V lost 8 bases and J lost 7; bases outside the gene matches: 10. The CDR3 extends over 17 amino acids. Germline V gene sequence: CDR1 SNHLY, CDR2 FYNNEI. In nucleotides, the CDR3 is TGTGCCAGCGTGGGGACTAGCGGGAGGGCCCTCGGCGGGGAGCTGTTTTTT. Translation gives CASVGTSGRALGGELFF.

The DNA for the CDR3 is TGTGCCAGCAGCCCCCCAAATGAAAAACTGTTTTTT. It translates to CASSPPNEKLFF. The chain recombines TRBV7-9 with TRBJ1-4; no clear D. Germline CDR1 is SEHNR and CDR2 is FQNEAQ (reference sequence). This CDR3 has 12 residues. Trimming stripped 5 bases from V and 5 bases from J, with 6 bases between. Filled out from reference TRBV7-9 and TRBJ1-4, the complete variable domain reads DTGVSQNPRHKITKRGQNVTFRCDPISEHNRLYWYRQTLGQGPEFLTYFQNEAQLEKSRLLSDRFSAERPKGSFSTLEIQRTEQGDSAMYLCASSPPNEKLFFGSGTQLSVL.

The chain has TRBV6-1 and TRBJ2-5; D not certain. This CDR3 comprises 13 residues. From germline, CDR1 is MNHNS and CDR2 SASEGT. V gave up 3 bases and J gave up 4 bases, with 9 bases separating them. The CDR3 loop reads CASSDQDGETQYF. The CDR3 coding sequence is TGTGCCAGCAGTGATCAGGACGGAGAGACCCAGTACTTC.

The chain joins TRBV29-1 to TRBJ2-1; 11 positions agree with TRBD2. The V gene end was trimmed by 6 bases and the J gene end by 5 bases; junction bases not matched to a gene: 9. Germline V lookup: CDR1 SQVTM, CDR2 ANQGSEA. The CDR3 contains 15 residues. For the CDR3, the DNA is TGCAGCGTACCAGGCGCACTAGCGGGGGACAATGAGCAGTTCTTC. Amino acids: CSVPGALAGDNEQFF.

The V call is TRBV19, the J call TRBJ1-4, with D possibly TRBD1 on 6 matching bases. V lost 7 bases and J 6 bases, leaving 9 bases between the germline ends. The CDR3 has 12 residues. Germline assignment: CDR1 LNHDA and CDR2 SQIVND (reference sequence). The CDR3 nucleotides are TGTGCCAGTACCCGGGGGCATGAAAAACTGTTTTTT. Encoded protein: CASTRGHEKLFF.

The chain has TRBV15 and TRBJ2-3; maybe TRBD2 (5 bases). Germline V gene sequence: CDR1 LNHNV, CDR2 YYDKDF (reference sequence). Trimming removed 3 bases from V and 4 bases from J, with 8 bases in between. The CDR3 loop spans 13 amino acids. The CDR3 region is CATSSAGADTQYF. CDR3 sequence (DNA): TGTGCCACCAGCAGTGCCGGGGCAGATACGCAGTATTTT.

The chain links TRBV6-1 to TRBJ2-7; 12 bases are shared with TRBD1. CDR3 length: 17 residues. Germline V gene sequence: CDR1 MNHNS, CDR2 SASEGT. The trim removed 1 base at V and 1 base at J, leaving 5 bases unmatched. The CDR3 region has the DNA TGTGCCAGCAGTGAAGAGTGGGGACAGGGGGCATCCTACGAGCAGTACTTC. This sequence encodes CASSEEWGQGASYEQYF.